The entry below describes one T cell receptor (beta chain). No antigen is known for it. Those who donated, Caucasian adults without exception, all lived in Nashville, Tennessee. Subsets obtained from CD4+ cells comprised CD45RA+ naive and CD45RA-negative memory cells. These data come from a study of shared clonotypes between healthy human individuals. Study-wide results and caveats: When compared with the clonotypes that were shared by all four sorted-subset donors, the non-shared clonotypes turned out to have lower generation probabilities.

Libraries were prepared by immunoSEQ multiplex PCR; TCRdb keeps only in-frame clonotypes and omits some of them. The table lists 550,000 to 850,000 clones, around two thirds of them singletons, with approximately 1.6% in the top ten. This CDR3 has 16 residues. The V and J ends lost 5 bases and 4 bases, in that order; junction bases with no gene match: 9. Germline V lookup: CDR1 MNHEY, CDR2 SMNVEV (reference sequence). The sequenced sample consisted of memory CD4+ T cells sorted from blood. The subset here: CD45RA-negative fraction. The receptor comes from a woman aged 25 to 45 in good health. V and J are TRBV27 and TRBJ2-3; 10 bases are a match to TRBD2. CDR3: CASSPLAGVRADTQYF. CDR3 nucleotide sequence: TGTGCCAGCAGTCCCCTAGCGGGAGTTAGGGCAGATACGCAGTATTTT.